A selection of T cell receptor beta chains follows, all from one sample in a study of spatial heterogeneity in lung cancer. TCRdb ran MiXCR on the 5' RACE reads and lists one entry per CDR3 protein. The profile covers roughly 45,000 distinct CDR3 sequences, with approximately 22% appearing a single time and less than 8.5% taken by the ten largest. Sample: PBMCs, taken at follow-up. The receptors derive from a female donor with early-stage non-small cell lung cancer. Both conserved end residues are part of each CDR3. The D gene is left open where the match is weak. Expanded clones get a size class; other rows say once, few or many, or leave the size out.

abundance,d_gene,v_gene,j_gene,CDR3nt,CDR3aa
-,-,TRBV4-2,TRBJ2-2,TGTGCCAGCAGCCAAGATCGAGGGGACGCGAACACCGGGGAGCTGTTTTTT,CASSQDRGDANTGELFF
many,-,TRBV28,TRBJ2-6,TGTGCCAGCAGTTCCTCCCTAGGGGCTCATACGGTCCCCTCTGGGGCCAACGTCCTGACTTTC,CASSSSLGAHTVPSGANVLTF
-,-,TRBV7-3,TRBJ1-1,TGTGCCAGCAGCTTTTGGGTGAACACTGAAGCTTTCTTT,CASSFWVNTEAFF
few,-,TRBV7-3,TRBJ2-3,TGTGCCAGCAGCCCCGACCCCTCGGGTACGCAGTATTTT,CASSPDPSGTQYF
-,TRBD2,TRBV5-4,TRBJ2-5,TGTGCCAGCAGCTTGGGCGGCGCTAGCGGTCAAGAGACCCAGTACTTC,CASSLGGASGQETQYF
-,TRBD1,TRBV15,TRBJ1-5,TGTGCCACCAGCAGAGATCTGGACAGGTCCCAGCATTTT,CATSRDLDRSQHF
few,-,TRBV7-2,TRBJ2-5,TGTGCCAGCAGCGTAGCGACAGGAGGGGGAGAGACCCAGTACTTC,CASSVATGGGETQYF
-,-,TRBV5-1,TRBJ1-5,TGCGCCAGCAGCTTGCAAGGGGGGCTGAATCAGCCCCAGCATTTT,CASSLQGGLNQPQHF
many,-,TRBV7-9,TRBJ2-1,TGTGCCAGCAGCTTAGATGGGGGAGGCGAGCAGTTCTTC,CASSLDGGGEQFF
many,-,TRBV3-1,TRBJ2-7,TGTGCCAGCAGCCAAGAGACGGGTGGCCCTCGGGGATACGAGCAGTACTTC,CASSQETGGPRGYEQYF
many,-,TRBV29-1,TRBJ2-3,TGCAGCACGGACACGGGAGACGATACGCAGTATTTT,CSTDTGDDTQYF
many,-,TRBV5-1,TRBJ2-5,TGCGCCAGCAGCTTAACTAAAGAGACCCAGTACTTC,CASSLTKETQYF
many,TRBD1,TRBV7-6,TRBJ2-2,TGTGCCAGCAGCGCAAGACAGGGGCTGAACACCGGGGAGCTGTTTTTT,CASSARQGLNTGELFF
many,-,TRBV27,TRBJ1-1,TGTGCCAGCAGTTTATCGGATCGGGGGAACACTGAAGCTTTCTTT,CASSLSDRGNTEAFF
medium-sized,TRBD2,TRBV4-1,TRBJ2-1,TGCGCCAGCAGCCAAGAGTATAGCGGGCGATACAATGAGCAGTTCTTC,CASSQEYSGRYNEQFF
once,-,TRBV2,TRBJ1-1,TGTGCCAGCAGCCCCCAATTTGGGGGAAATACTGAAGCTTTCTTT,CASSPQFGGNTEAFF
many,TRBD2,TRBV10-2,TRBJ2-5,TGCGCCACCAGAGGGAGGGGCTCGATAGGAGCCGAGAGGGAGACCCAGTACTTC,CATRGRGSIGAERETQYF
many,-,TRBV7-9,TRBJ2-1,TGTGGGGCTAGGACAGATGTTAACAATGAGCAGTTCTTC,CGARTDVNNEQFF
-,-,TRBV12-3/TRBV12-4,TRBJ1-2,TGTGCCAGCAGCCCTTGGACAGTGTATGGCTACACCTTC,CASSPWTVYGYTF
few,-,TRBV25-1,TRBJ1-1,TGTGCCAGCAGTGATGACCGGCTGTTAGCTTTCTTT,CASSDDRLLAFF
-,-,TRBV4-1,TRBJ1-2,TGCGCCAGCTCGGGACCCCAGGGCAACTATGGCTACACCTTC,CASSGPQGNYGYTF
-,-,TRBV2,TRBJ2-1,TGTGCCAGCAGTGTTGGAATCAGCGCTGAGCAGTTCTTC,CASSVGISAEQFF
many,-,TRBV20-1,TRBJ2-7,TGCAGTGCTAGAGGGGGGCTAGCGGATTACTCCTACGAGCAGTACTTC,CSARGGLADYSYEQYF
few,TRBD1,TRBV19,TRBJ1-4,TGTGCCAGTAGTGGGACAGGGAGGTTGGACCGGGAAAAACTGTTTTTT,CASSGTGRLDREKLFF
-,-,TRBV3-1,TRBJ1-1,TGTGCCAGCACCACAGGGTACATGAACACTGAAGCTTTCTTT,CASTTGYMNTEAFF